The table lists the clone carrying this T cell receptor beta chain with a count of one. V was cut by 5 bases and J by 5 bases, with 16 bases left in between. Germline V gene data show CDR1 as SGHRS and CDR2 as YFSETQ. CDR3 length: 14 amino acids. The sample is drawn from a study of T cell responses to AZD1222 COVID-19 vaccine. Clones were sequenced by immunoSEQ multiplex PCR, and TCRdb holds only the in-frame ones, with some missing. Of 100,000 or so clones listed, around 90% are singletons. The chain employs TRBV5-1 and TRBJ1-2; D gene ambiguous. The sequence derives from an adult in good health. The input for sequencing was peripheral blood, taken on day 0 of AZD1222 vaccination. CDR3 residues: CASRGGGGPYGYTF. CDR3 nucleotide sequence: TGCGCCAGCAGGGGTGGCGGAGGACCTTATGGCTACACCTTC.